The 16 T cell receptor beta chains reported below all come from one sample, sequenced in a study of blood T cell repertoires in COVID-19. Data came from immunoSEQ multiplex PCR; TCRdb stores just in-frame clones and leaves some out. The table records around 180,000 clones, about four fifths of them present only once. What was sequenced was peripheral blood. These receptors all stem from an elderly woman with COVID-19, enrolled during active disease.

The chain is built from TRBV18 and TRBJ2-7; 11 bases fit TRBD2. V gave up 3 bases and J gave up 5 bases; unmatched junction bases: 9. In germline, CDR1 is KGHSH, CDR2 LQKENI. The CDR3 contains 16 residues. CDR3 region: CASSPSGTSGLDEQYF. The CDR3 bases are TGTGCCAGCTCACCTAGTGGGACTAGCGGACTCGACGAGCAGTACTTC.

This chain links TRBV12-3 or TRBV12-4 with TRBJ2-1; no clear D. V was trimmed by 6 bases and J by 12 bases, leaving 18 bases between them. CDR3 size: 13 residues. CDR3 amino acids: CASRPWMGMGQFF. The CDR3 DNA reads TGTGCCAGCAGGCCCTGGATGGGCATGGGGCAGTTCTTC.

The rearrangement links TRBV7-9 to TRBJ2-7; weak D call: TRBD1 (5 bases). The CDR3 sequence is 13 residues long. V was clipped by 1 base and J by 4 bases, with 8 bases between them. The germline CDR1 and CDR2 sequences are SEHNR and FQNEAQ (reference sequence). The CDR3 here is CASSLDPGYEQYF. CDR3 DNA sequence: TGTGCCAGCAGCTTAGATCCAGGGTACGAGCAGTACTTC.

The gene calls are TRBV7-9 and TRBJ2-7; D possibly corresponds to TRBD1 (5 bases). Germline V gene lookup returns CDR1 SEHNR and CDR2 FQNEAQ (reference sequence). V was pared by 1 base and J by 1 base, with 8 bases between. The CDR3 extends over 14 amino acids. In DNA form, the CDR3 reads TGTGCCAGCAGCTTAGTTCGGACATCCTACGAGCAGTACTTC. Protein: CASSLVRTSYEQYF. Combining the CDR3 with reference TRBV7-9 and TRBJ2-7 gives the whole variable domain DTGVSQNPRHKITKRGQNVTFRCDPISEHNRLYWYRQTLGQGPEFLTYFQNEAQLEKSRLLSDRFSAERPKGSFSTLEIQRTEQGDSAMYLCASSLVRTSYEQYFGPGTRLTVT.

For the CDR3, the DNA is TGCGCCAGCAGGGAGAGCTATGGCTACACCTTC. As protein: CASRESYGYTF. The chain combines TRBV5-1 with TRBJ1-2; D not resolved. V was shortened by 5 bases and J by 4 bases, with 6 bases between the two germline ends. Germline V gives CDR1 SGHRS, CDR2 YFSETQ. The CDR3 consists of 11 residues.

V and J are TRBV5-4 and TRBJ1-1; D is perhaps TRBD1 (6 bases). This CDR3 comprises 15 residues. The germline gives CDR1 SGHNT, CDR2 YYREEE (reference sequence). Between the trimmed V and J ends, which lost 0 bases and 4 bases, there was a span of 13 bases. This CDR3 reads CASSLGAGGGTEAFF. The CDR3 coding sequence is TGTGCCAGCAGCTTGGGGGCGGGGGGCGGCACTGAAGCTTTCTTT.

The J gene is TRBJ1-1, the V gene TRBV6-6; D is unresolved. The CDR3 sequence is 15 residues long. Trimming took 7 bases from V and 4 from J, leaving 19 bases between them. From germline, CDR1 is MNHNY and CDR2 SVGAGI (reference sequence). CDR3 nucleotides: TGTGCCAGCATCCACCCCAACCCGGGTAGCACTGAAGCTTTCTTT. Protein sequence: CASIHPNPGSTEAFF.

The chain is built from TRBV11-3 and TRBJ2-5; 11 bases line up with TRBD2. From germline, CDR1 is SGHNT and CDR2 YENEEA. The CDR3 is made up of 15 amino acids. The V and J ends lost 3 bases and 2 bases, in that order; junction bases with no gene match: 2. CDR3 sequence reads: CASSFSGGDQETQYF. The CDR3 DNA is TGTGCCAGCAGCTTTAGCGGGGGGGATCAAGAGACCCAGTACTTC.

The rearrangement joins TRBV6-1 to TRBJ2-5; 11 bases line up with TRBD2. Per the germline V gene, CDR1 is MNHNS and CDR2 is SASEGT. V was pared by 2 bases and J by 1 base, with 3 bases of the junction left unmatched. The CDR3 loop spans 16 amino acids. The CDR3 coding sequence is TGTGCCAGCAGTGAAAATAGCGGGGGGGCCCAAGAGACCCAGTACTTC. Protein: CASSENSGGAQETQYF.

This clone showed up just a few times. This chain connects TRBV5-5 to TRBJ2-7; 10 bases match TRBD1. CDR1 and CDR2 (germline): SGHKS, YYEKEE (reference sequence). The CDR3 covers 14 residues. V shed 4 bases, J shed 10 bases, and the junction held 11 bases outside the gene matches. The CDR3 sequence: CASSPGQGVGPQYF. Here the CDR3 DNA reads TGTGCCAGCAGCCCAGGACAGGGGGTAGGTCCCCAGTACTTC. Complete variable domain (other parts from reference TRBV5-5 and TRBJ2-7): DAGVTQSPTHLIKTRGQQVTLRCSPISGHKSVSWYQQVLGQGPQFIFQYYEKEERGRGNFPDRFSARQFPNYSSELNVNALLLGDSALYLCASSPGQGVGPQYFGPGTRLTVT.

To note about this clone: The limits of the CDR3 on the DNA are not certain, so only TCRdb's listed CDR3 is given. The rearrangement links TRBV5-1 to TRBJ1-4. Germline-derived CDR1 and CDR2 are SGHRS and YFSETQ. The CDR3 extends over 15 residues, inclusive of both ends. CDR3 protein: CASSFLWGANEKLFF.

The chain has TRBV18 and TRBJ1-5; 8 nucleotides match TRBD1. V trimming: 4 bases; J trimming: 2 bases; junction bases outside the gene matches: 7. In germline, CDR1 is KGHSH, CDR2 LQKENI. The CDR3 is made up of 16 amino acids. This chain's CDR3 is CASSLAGTGGNQPQHF. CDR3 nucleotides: TGTGCCAGCTCACTTGCGGGGACAGGAGGCAATCAGCCCCAGCATTTT.

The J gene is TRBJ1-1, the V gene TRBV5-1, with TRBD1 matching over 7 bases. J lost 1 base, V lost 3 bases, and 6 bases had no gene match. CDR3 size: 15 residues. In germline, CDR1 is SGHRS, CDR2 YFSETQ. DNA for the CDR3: TGCGCCAGCAGCTGGACAGGACTCCGGAACACTGAAGCTTTCTTT. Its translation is CASSWTGLRNTEAFF.

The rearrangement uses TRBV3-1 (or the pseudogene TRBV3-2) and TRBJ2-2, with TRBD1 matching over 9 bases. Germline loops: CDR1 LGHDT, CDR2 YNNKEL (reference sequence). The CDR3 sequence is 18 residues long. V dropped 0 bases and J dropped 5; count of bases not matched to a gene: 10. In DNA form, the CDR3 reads TGTGCCAGCAGCCAAGACCCCCGGGACAGGGCTAATACCGGGGAGCTGTTTTTT. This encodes CASSQDPRDRANTGELFF.

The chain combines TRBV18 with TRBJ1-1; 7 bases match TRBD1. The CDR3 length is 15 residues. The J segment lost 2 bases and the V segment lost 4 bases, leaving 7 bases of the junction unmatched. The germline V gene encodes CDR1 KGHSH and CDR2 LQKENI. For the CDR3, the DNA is TGTGCCAGCTCACAGCTCGGGGACAGAAACACTGAAGCTTTCTTT. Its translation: CASSQLGDRNTEAFF.

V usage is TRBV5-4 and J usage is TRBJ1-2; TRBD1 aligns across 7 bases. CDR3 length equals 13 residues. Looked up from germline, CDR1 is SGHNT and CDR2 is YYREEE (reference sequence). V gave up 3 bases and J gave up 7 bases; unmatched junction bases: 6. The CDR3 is CASSYGRGVGYTF. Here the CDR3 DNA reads TGTGCCAGCAGCTATGGCAGGGGGGTTGGCTACACCTTC.